These T cell receptor beta chains were read from a single sample in a study of blood T cell repertoires in COVID-19. Here immunoSEQ multiplex PCR was the method, and the copy in TCRdb shows in-frame clones only, minus some. The table records roughly 150,000 clones, about 88% of them present only once. Source material: peripheral blood. These receptors were collected from a man between 45 and 60 years old who had recovered from COVID-19. The CDR3 runs from the conserved cysteine through the conserved F or W. The D gene is left open where the match is weak. Some rows have no size entry. The others give once, few or many, or a class for an expanded clone.

D	size	V	J	DNA	CDR3
TRBD1	-	TRBV10-3	TRBJ1-1	TGTGCCATCAGTACAGGGGGCGCGGACACTGAAGCTTTCTTT	CAISTGGADTEAFF
TRBD1	-	TRBV6-1	TRBJ1-4	TGTGCCAGCAGTGACGGGACAGGTTTGAATGAAAAACTGTTTTTT	CASSDGTGLNEKLFF
-	-	TRBV7-2	TRBJ2-7	TGTGCCAGCAGCTTAGTTCCAGGTGAGCAGTACTTC	CASSLVPGEQYF
TRBD1	-	TRBV2	TRBJ1-1	TGTGCCAGCACCAAGGGACAGGTGAACACTGAAGCTTTCTTT	CASTKGQVNTEAFF
-	-	TRBV2	TRBJ2-2	TGTGCCAGCAGGACAATGATCACCTCCGGGGAGCTGTTTTTT	CASRTMITSGELFF
TRBD2	few	TRBV29-1	TRBJ2-1	TGCAGCGTTGCTCCCACTAGCGGGAGGGCCTTCTTC	CSVAPTSGRAFF
-	-	TRBV7-8	TRBJ2-3	TGTGCCAGCAGCTGGGTGGAGGGGATAGCAGATACGCAGTATTTT	CASSWVEGIADTQYF
TRBD2	-	TRBV10-3	TRBJ2-4	TGTGCCATCAGTGAGTCCCCTTTAACGGGGGGTGGCGCCAAAAACATTCAGTACTTC	CAISESPLTGGGAKNIQYF
TRBD2	-	TRBV2	TRBJ2-7	TGTGCCAGCAGTGACATGGTAATAGCGGGGTTACCCTACGAGCAGTACTTC	CASSDMVIAGLPYEQYF
TRBD1	-	TRBV25-1	TRBJ2-1	TGTGCCAGCGGTTTTACGGGACAGGGTCGCAATGAGCAGTTCTTC	CASGFTGQGRNEQFF